One sample yielded the 11 T cell receptor beta chains listed below, sequenced in a study of blood T cell repertoires in COVID-19 (dated by TCRdb to about 2020). Receptor libraries were prepared by the immunoSEQ multiplex PCR assay. TCRdb re-hosts the immuneACCESS table, in-frame sequences only. Its copies lack some clones; in the studies checked, an unresolved V gene accounts for under half of them, and the cause for the rest is not known. For this sample the table gives about 180,000 clones, of which around 85% were detected only once. The ten largest account for approximately 18% of the sample. The specimen was peripheral blood. These TCRs come from a person between 65 and 79 years old with COVID-19, enrolled during active disease.

The rearrangement joins TRBV5-1 to TRBJ1-4; 7 bases match TRBD1. CDR3 length equals 14 residues. Trimming at V came to 8 bases and at J to 6 bases, leaving 10 bases not matched to a gene. Germline-derived CDR1 and CDR2 are SGHRS and YFSETQ. The CDR3 DNA reads TGCGCCAGTACGGTACGACAGGGCGATGAAAAACTGTTTTTT. Translating it yields CASTVRQGDEKLFF.

The V gene is TRBV6-6, the J gene TRBJ1-1; D uncertain. The germline CDR1 and CDR2 sequences are MNHNY and SVGAGI (reference sequence). V was shortened by 3 bases and J by 8 bases, with 10 bases between the two germline ends. The CDR3 spans 12 residues. The CDR3 region is CASSYLREEAFF. The CDR3 DNA reads TGTGCCAGCAGTTATCTGAGGGAAGAAGCTTTCTTT.

This rearrangement joins TRBV5-3 to TRBJ1-5, with D possibly TRBD1 on 6 matching bases. TRBV5-3 is recorded as an ORF, its role being uncertain. The germline V and J ends were trimmed by 0 bases and 0 bases, with 10 bases remaining between them. CDR3 length equals 16 residues. CDR3 region: CARSLGTDCSNQPQHF. In nucleotides, the CDR3 is TGTGCCAGAAGCTTGGGGACAGATTGTAGCAATCAGCCCCAGCATTTT.

This chain joins TRBV6-2 or TRBV6-3 and TRBJ1-1; TRBD1 might be the D (6 bases). V gave up 6 bases and J gave up 4 bases, with 21 bases separating them. Germline CDR1 reads MNHEY; CDR2 reads SVGEGT. The CDR3 runs to 16 residues. The CDR3, as DNA: TGTGCCAGCAGCCTTAACCTGCAACAGGGTTTCACTGAAGCTTTCTTT. Translating it yields CASSLNLQQGFTEAFF.

The count of this clone is one. This chain links TRBV7-6 with TRBJ1-6; 7 nucleotides line up with TRBD1. The V gene end was trimmed by 5 bases and the J gene end by 10 bases; junction bases not matched to a gene: 8. CDR1 is SGHVS and CDR2 is FNYEAQ in the germline V gene. This CDR3 is built from 14 residues. The CDR3 nucleotides are TGTGCCAGCAGCCTAACAGGGGCCCAATCACCCCTCCACTTT. Translation: CASSLTGAQSPLHF.

This clone was found once. The chain couples TRBV11-2 to TRBJ2-1; 11 bases line up with TRBD1. CDR1 SGHAT and CDR2 FQNNGV come from the germline V gene. With 0 bases clipped from V and 14 bases from J, the junction kept 6 bases outside the gene matches. The CDR3 runs to 14 residues. The CDR3 nucleotides are TGTGCCAGCAGCTTAGAGAGGACAGGGGGCGCTGAGTTCTTC. Its protein is CASSLERTGGAEFF.

The chain employs TRBV25-1 and TRBJ1-6; 9 bases agree with TRBD1. The V gene end was trimmed by 4 bases and the J gene end by 7 bases; junction bases not matched to a gene: 2. This CDR3 contains 14 residues. CDR1 is MGHDK, CDR2 SYGVNS, per germline. CDR3 sequence reads: CASSGTGANSPLHF. DNA of the CDR3: TGTGCCAGCAGTGGGACAGGGGCCAATTCACCCCTCCACTTT.

The CDR3 nucleotides read TGTGCCAGCAGGACAGGAAAAAATTCACCCCTCCACTTT. It specifies CASRTGKNSPLHF. The gene calls are TRBV3-1 (or the pseudogene TRBV3-2) and TRBJ1-6; tentative D call: TRBD1 (6 bases). The CDR3 consists of 13 residues. V was clipped by 6 bases and J by 7 bases, with 10 bases between them. Per germline, CDR1 LGHDT and CDR2 YNNKEL (reference sequence).

V is TRBV6-5 and J is TRBJ1-6; D is possibly TRBD1 (5 bases). V lost 6 bases and J lost 9, with 15 bases in between. There are 14 residues in the CDR3. Germline loops: CDR1 MNHEY, CDR2 SVGAGI. CDR3: CASRATQGRSPLHF. CDR3 nucleotide sequence: TGTGCCAGCAGGGCGACTCAGGGCCGTTCACCCCTCCACTTT.

The V call is TRBV30, the J call TRBJ2-1; TRBD2 matches at 10 bases. Germline CDR1 GTSNPN, CDR2 SVGIG (reference sequence). The CDR3 totals 14 residues. V trimming: 4 bases; J trimming: 7 bases; junction bases outside the gene matches: 7. Written as DNA, the CDR3 is TGTGCCTGGAACAAGCGGGAGGGGAGGAATGAGCAGTTCTTC. It yields the protein CAWNKREGRNEQFF. Variable domain in full (rest from reference TRBV30 and TRBJ2-1): SQTIHQWPATLVQPVGSPLSLECTVEGTSNPNLYWYRQAAGRGLQLLFYSVGIGQISSEVPQNLSASRPQDRQFILSSKKLLLSDSGFYLCAWNKREGRNEQFFGPGTRLTVL.

The V and J genes are TRBV5-1 and TRBJ2-1, with D perhaps TRBD2 (6 bases). This CDR3 region has 15 residues. CDR1 and CDR2 (germline): SGHRS, YFSETQ. Trimming took off 2 bases at V and 2 bases at J, with 11 bases between the two ends. This chain's CDR3 is CASSFLGLTYNEQFF. In DNA, the CDR3 is TGCGCCAGCAGCTTTTTGGGACTTACCTACAATGAGCAGTTCTTC.